The 6 T cell receptor beta chains presented below share a single source sample, sequenced in a study of cytomegalovirus exposure and HLA in healthy donors. The PCR contained 60 Vbeta and 13 Jbeta primers. Measured with immunoSEQ multiplex PCR; TCRdb has only the in-frame clones, and not every one. The table lists about 93,000 clones, around 84% of them singletons. Material: PBMCs. These receptors were taken from a woman aged 40 to 50 in good health and CMV-seronegative.

This rearrangement joins TRBV9 to TRBJ2-3, with TRBD2 matching over 8 bases. Germline V gene lookup returns CDR1 SGDLS and CDR2 YYNGEE. The CDR3 consists of 14 residues. After removal of 0 bases from V and 5 bases from J, the junction contained 2 bases not matched to a gene. The CDR3 DNA reads TGTGCCAGCAGCGTAGGGCTAGCGGGAGATACGCAGTATTTT. Amino acids: CASSVGLAGDTQYF.

This clone is deemed medium-sized (0.01 to 0.1%). This chain links TRBV5-4 with TRBJ2-2; 12 positions match TRBD2. The V gene's germline CDR1 is SGHNT and CDR2 YYREEE (reference sequence). V dropped 4 bases and J dropped 5; count of bases not matched to a gene: 12. This CDR3 has 18 residues. CDR3 DNA sequence: TGTGCCAGCAGCCCACATTACGTCCTAGCGGGAGGGACCGGGGAGCTGTTTTTT. Protein product: CASSPHYVLAGGTGELFF.

This clone came up once. The V and J genes are TRBV9 and TRBJ1-5; possibly TRBD1 for D (5 bases). This CDR3 is built from 14 residues. Between the trimmed V and J ends, which lost 0 bases and 10 bases, there was a span of 14 bases. Germline V CDR1 and CDR2: SGDLS, YYNGEE. The CDR3 region is CASSVGGDSLPQHF. The CDR3 bases are TGTGCCAGCAGCGTAGGGGGGGACTCCCTCCCCCAGCATTTT.

This clone has a single count. The J gene is TRBJ1-1, the V gene TRBV19; D unclear. The CDR3 has 13 residues. CDR1 is LNHDA, CDR2 SQIVND, per germline (reference sequence). V shed 7 bases and J shed 4 bases, with 13 bases lying between them. The CDR3 nucleotides read TGTGCCAGTACCCCCTACGGGAGCACTGAAGCTTTCTTT. Its protein is CASTPYGSTEAFF.

This chain connects TRBV5-1 to TRBJ1-6; no clear D. This CDR3 comprises 14 residues. The ends were cut back, 2 bases at V and 7 bases at J, with 10 bases in the middle. Germline CDR1 is SGHRS and CDR2 is YFSETQ. The CDR3 here is CASSLEGSNSPLHF. For the CDR3, the DNA is TGCGCCAGCAGCTTAGAGGGCAGCAATTCACCCCTCCACTTT. Variable domain in full (rest from reference TRBV5-1 and TRBJ1-6): KAGVTQTPRYLIKTRGQQVTLSCSPISGHRSVSWYQQTPGQGLQFLFEYFSETQRNKGNFPGRFSGRQFSNSRSEMNVSTLELGDSALYLCASSLEGSNSPLHFGNGTRLTVT.

The rearrangement links TRBV15 to TRBJ2-2; D is unclear. Trimming shortened V by 3 bases and J by 6 bases, and 17 bases separated the two germline ends. CDR1 and CDR2 (germline): LNHNV, YYDKDF (reference sequence). This CDR3 is 16 amino acids long. CDR3 DNA sequence: TGTGCCACCAGCAGGACGGGTTCGCACGCATCCGGGGAGCTGTTTTTT. Its protein is CATSRTGSHASGELFF.